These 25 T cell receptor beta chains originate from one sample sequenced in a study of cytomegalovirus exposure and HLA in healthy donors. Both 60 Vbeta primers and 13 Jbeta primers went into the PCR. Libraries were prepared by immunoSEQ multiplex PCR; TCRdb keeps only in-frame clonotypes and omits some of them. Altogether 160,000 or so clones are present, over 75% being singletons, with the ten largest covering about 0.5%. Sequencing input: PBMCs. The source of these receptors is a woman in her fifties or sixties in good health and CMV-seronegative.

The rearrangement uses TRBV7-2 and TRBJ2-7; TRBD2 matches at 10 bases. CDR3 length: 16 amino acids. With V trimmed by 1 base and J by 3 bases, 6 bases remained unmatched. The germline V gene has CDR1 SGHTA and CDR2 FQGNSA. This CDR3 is CASSLGASGSFYEQYF. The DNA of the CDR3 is TGTGCCAGCAGCTTAGGAGCTAGCGGGAGTTTCTACGAGCAGTACTTC.

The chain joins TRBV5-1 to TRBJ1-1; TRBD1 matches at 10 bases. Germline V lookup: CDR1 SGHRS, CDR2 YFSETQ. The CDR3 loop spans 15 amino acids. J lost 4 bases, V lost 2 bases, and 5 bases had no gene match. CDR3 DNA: TGCGCCAGCAGCTTCGAAGGACAGGGGGGCACTGAAGCTTTCTTT. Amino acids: CASSFEGQGGTEAFF.

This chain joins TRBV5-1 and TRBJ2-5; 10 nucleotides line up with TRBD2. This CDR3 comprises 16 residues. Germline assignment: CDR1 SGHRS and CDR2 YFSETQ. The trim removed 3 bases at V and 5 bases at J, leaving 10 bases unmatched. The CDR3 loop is CASSSGPSGGEETQYF. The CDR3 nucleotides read TGCGCCAGCAGCTCGGGACCTAGCGGGGGAGAGGAGACCCAGTACTTC. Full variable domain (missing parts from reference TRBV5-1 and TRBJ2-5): KAGVTQTPRYLIKTRGQQVTLSCSPISGHRSVSWYQQTPGQGLQFLFEYFSETQRNKGNFPGRFSGRQFSNSRSEMNVSTLELGDSALYLCASSSGPSGGEETQYFGPGTRLLVL.

The CDR3 protein is CASSLADGASTEAFF. CDR3 coding DNA: TGCGCCAGCAGCTTGGCCGATGGAGCGAGCACTGAAGCTTTCTTT. The gene calls are TRBV5-1 and TRBJ1-1; no reliable D call. The germline V gene has CDR1 SGHRS and CDR2 YFSETQ. V dropped 0 bases and J dropped 4 bases, with 13 bases sitting between them. This CDR3 has 15 residues.

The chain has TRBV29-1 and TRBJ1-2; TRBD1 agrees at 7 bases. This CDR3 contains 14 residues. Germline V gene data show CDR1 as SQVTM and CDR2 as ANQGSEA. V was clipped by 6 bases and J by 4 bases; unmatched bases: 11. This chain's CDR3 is CSVPRQGTSYGYTF. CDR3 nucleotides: TGCAGCGTCCCCAGACAGGGAACATCCTATGGCTACACCTTC.

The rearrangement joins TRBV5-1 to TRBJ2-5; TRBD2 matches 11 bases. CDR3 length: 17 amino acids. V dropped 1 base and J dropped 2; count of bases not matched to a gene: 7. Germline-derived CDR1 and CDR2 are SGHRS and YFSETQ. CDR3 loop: CASSLTPSGGRQETQYF. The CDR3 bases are TGCGCCAGCAGCTTGACCCCTAGCGGGGGGCGACAAGAGACCCAGTACTTC. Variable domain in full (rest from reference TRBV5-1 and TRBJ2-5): KAGVTQTPRYLIKTRGQQVTLSCSPISGHRSVSWYQQTPGQGLQFLFEYFSETQRNKGNFPGRFSGRQFSNSRSEMNVSTLELGDSALYLCASSLTPSGGRQETQYFGPGTRLLVL.

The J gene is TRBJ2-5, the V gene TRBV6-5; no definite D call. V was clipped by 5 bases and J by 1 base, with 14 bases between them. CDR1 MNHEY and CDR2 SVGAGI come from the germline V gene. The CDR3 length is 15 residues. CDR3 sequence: CASSKTLLAQETQYF. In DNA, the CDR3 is TGTGCCAGCAGTAAAACCCTGTTGGCCCAAGAGACCCAGTACTTC.

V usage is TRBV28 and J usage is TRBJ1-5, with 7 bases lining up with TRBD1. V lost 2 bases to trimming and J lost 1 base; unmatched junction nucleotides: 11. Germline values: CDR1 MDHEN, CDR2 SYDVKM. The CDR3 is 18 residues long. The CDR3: CASSLRTIGDSSNQPQHF. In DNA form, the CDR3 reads TGTGCCAGCAGTTTACGAACAATAGGGGACAGCAGCAATCAGCCCCAGCATTTT.

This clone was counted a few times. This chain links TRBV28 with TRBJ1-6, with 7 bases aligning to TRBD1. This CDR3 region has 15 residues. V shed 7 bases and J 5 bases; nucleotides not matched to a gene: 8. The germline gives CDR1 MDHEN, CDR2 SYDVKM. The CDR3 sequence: CASITGQVHNSPLHF. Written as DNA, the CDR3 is TGTGCCAGCATTACTGGACAGGTCCATAATTCACCCCTCCACTTT.

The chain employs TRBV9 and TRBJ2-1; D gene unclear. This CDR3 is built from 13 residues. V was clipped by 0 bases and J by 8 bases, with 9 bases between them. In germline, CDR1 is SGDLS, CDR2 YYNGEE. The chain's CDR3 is CASSVGASDEQFF. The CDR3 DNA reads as TGTGCCAGCAGCGTAGGAGCCTCGGATGAGCAGTTCTTC. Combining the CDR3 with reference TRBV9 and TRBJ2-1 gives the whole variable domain DSGVTQTPKHLITATGQRVTLRCSPRSGDLSVYWYQQSLDQGLQFLIQYYNGEERAKGNILERFSAQQFPDLHSELNLSSLELGDSALYFCASSVGASDEQFFGPGTRLTVL.

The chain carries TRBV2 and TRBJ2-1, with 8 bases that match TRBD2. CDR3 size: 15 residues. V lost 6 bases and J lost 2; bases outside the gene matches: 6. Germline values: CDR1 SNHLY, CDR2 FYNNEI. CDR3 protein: CASRPGRVTYNEQFF. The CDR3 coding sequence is TGTGCCAGCAGGCCCGGGAGGGTGACCTACAATGAGCAGTTCTTC.

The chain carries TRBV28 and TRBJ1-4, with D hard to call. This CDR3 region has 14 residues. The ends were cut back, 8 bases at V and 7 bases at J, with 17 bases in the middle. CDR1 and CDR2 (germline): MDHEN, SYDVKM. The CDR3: CASGLREGSEKLFF. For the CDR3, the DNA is TGTGCCAGCGGCCTTCGGGAAGGGAGTGAAAAACTGTTTTTT.

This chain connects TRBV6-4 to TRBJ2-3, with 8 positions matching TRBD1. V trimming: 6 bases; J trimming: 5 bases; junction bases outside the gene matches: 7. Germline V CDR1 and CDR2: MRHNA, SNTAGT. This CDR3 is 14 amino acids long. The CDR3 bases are TGTGCCAGCAGCCGGACAGGGCTCGGAGATACGCAGTATTTT. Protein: CASSRTGLGDTQYF.

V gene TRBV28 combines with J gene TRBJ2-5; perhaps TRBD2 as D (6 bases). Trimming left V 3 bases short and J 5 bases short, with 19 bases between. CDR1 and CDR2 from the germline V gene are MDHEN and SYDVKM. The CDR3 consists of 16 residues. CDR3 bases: TGTGCCAGCAGTTTCCGACGGTGGACCCGGGGGGAGACCCAGTACTTC. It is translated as CASSFRRWTRGETQYF.

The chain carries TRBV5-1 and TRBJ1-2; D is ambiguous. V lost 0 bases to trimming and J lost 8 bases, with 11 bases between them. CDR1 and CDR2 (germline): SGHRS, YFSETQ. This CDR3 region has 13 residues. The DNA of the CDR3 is TGCGCCAGCAGCTTGGACCCTCCCGGGGGCTACACCTTC. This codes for CASSLDPPGGYTF.

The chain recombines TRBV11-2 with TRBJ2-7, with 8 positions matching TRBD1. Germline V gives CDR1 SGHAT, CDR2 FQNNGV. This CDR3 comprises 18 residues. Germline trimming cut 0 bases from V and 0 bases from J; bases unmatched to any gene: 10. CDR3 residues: CASSLEGSGGKFSYEQYF. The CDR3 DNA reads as TGTGCCAGCAGCTTAGAGGGATCAGGGGGCAAATTCTCCTACGAGCAGTACTTC.

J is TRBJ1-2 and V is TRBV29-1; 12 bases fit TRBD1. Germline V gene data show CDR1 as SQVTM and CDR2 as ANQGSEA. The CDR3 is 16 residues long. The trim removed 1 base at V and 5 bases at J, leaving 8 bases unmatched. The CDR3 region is CSVEARDRGRGYGYTF. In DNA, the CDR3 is TGCAGCGTTGAAGCCAGGGACAGGGGGCGCGGGTATGGCTACACCTTC.

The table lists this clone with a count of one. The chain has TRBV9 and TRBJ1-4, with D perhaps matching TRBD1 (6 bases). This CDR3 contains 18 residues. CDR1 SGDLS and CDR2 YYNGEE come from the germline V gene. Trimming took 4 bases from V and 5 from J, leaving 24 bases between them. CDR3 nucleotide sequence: TGTGCCAGCAGCTCATACCCTATGGAAACAGGGATAAATGAAAAACTGTTTTTT. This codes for CASSSYPMETGINEKLFF.

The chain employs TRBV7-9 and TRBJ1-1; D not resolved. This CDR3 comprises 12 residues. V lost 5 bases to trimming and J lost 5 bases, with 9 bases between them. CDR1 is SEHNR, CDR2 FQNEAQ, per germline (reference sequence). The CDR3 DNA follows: TGTGCCAGCAGCCCCGTCGTTACTGAAGCTTTCTTT. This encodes CASSPVVTEAFF.

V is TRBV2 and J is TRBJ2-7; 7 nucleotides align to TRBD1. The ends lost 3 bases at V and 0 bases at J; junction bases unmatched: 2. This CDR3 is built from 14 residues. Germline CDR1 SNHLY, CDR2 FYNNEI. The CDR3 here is CASSEDRPSYEQYF. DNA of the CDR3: TGTGCCAGCAGTGAGGACAGGCCCTCCTACGAGCAGTACTTC.

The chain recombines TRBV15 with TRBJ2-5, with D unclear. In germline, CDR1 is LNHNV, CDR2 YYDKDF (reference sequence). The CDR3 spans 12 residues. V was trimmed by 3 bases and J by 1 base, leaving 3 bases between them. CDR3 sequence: CATSSGQETQYF. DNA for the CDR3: TGTGCCACCAGCAGCGGCCAAGAGACCCAGTACTTC.

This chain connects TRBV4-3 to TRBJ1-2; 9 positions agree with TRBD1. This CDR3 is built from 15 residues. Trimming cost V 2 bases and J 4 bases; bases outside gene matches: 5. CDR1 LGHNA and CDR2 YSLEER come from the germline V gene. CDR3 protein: CASSQQEDRGYGYTF. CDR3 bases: TGCGCCAGCAGCCAACAGGAGGACAGGGGCTATGGCTACACCTTC.

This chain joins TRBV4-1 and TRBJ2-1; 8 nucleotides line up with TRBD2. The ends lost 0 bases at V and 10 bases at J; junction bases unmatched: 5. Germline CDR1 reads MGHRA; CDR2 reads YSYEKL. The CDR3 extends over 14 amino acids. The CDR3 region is CASSQDPTSGEQFF. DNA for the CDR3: TGCGCCAGCAGCCAAGATCCTACTAGCGGCGAGCAGTTCTTC.

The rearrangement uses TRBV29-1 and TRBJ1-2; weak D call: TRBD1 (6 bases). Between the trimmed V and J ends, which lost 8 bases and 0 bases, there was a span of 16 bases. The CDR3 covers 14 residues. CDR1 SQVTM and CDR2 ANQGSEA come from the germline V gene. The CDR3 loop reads CSTSRTESNYGYTF. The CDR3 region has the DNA TGCAGCACTTCAAGGACAGAATCTAACTATGGCTACACCTTC.

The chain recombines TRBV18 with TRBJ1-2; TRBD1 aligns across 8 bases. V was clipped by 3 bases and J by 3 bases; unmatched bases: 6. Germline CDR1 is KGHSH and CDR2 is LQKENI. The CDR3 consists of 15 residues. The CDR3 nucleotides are TGTGCCAGCTCACCGGAAACAGGGGGATACTATGGCTACACCTTC. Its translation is CASSPETGGYYGYTF.